Shown below are 5 T cell receptor beta chains from a single sample sequenced in a study of CXCR3-negative and CXCR3-positive naive CD8 T cells. UMI labels and 5' RACE were used to prepare the TRB cDNA libraries. From the 5' RACE reads, TCRdb lists one entry per CDR3 protein and no DNA. The sample holds about 120,000 distinct CDR3 sequences. The specimen sequenced was naive CXCR3- CD8+ T cells from blood. The subset was: CD45RO-CCR7+CD27+CD95- naive CD8+ T cells lacking CXCR3 (TNR3-). The receptors were sampled from a human donor in good health. Some clones in this sample may be carry-over from other donors' samples.

The chain combines TRBV29-1 with TRBJ1-2. The CDR3 consists of 14 residues. Germline loops: CDR1 SQVTM, CDR2 ANQGSEA. The CDR3: CSVEGLGYNYGYTF.

V and J are TRBV13 and TRBJ2-1. The CDR3 contains 12 residues. The V gene's germline CDR1 is PRHDT and CDR2 FYEKMQ (reference sequence). The CDR3 here is CASSLGNNEQFF.

The rearrangement uses TRBV7-9 and TRBJ2-3; lacking DNA, the TRBD2 call made by TCRdb goes unchecked. Germline CDR1 SEHNR, CDR2 FQNEAQ (reference sequence). The CDR3 is 14 residues long. This chain's CDR3 is CASSPPTSLDTQYF.

The rearrangement uses TRBV29-1 and TRBJ2-7; the TCRdb D gene call, TRBD1, has no DNA to confirm it. Germline V lookup: CDR1 SQVTM, CDR2 ANQGSEA. This CDR3 region has 17 residues. Here the CDR3 reads CSVGSRDRDLNSYEQYF.

The genes are TRBV7-9 and TRBJ2-6; checking the TCRdb D call of TRBD2 is not possible without DNA. This CDR3 has 13 residues. The germline V gene has CDR1 SEHNR and CDR2 FQNEAQ (reference sequence). The CDR3 spells CATWGARANVLTF.